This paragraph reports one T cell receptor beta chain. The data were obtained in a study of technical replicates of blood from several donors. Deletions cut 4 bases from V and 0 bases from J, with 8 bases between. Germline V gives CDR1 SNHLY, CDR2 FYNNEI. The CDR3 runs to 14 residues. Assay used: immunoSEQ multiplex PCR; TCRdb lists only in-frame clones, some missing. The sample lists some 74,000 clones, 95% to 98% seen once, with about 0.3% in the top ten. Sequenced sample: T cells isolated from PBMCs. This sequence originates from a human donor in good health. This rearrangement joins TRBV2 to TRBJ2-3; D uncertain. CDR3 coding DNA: TGTGCCAGCAGTGTCGCTAGAAGCACAGATACGCAGTATTTT. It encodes CASSVARSTDTQYF.